This T cell receptor beta chain was sequenced in a study of blood T cell repertoires in COVID-19. Study information: The analysed material was cDNA or gDNA that came from T cells, B-cell-depleted T cells, or PBMCs.

Original processing notes: The assay estimated nucleated cells by amplifying reference gene primers. Repertoires were generated with immunoSEQ multiplex PCR, while TCRdb's copy carries only in-frame clones and drops some. V, J and clone size reflect that table, while D and trimming were determined from the DNA. This sample has approximately 300,000 clones; around 90% occur once, and the top ten carry 2.6%. The sample was PBMCs or T cells enriched from blood (not recorded which). This receptor was taken from a man between 60 and 75 years old who had recovered from COVID-19.

CDR3 region: CAGSGAFF. DNA for the CDR3: TGTGCCGGAAGCGGAGCTTTCTTT. This chain links TRBV7-2 with TRBJ1-1; D is ambiguous. This CDR3 comprises 8 residues. V lost 11 bases, J lost 10 bases, and 8 bases lay in between. The germline CDR1 and CDR2 sequences are SGHTA and FQGNSA.